The next 19 T cell receptor beta chains were all read from a single sample in a study of cytomegalovirus exposure and HLA in healthy donors. 60 Vbeta and 13 Jbeta primers were used in PCR. Assay used: immunoSEQ multiplex PCR; TCRdb lists only in-frame clones, some missing. Among 100,000 or so clones listed, roughly three quarters were seen once. The sequencing sample was made of PBMCs. These receptors all come from a male donor in good health and CMV-seropositive.

The rearrangement uses TRBV7-2 and TRBJ2-5; tentatively, D is TRBD2 (6 bases). In germline, CDR1 is SGHTA, CDR2 FQGNSA. Deletions cut 3 bases from V and 6 bases from J, with 11 bases between. This CDR3 spans 13 amino acids. CDR3 protein: CASSFGSGKTQYF. The CDR3, as DNA: TGTGCCAGCAGCTTCGGGAGCGGAAAGACCCAGTACTTC.

The genes are TRBV7-2 and TRBJ2-4, with TRBD1 identical over 7 bases. V shed 8 bases and J 0 bases; nucleotides not matched to a gene: 13. Germline V gene lookup returns CDR1 SGHTA and CDR2 FQGNSA. The CDR3 consists of 17 residues. The chain's CDR3 is CASQGWGTALAKNIQYF. The CDR3 DNA sequence: TGTGCCAGCCAGGGGTGGGGGACAGCCCTAGCCAAAAACATTCAGTACTTC.

The chain carries TRBV6-6 and TRBJ2-3, with TRBD1 matching 11 bases. After removal of 6 bases from V and 6 bases from J, the junction contained 5 bases not matched to a gene. The CDR3 consists of 14 residues. Germline CDR1 MNHNY, CDR2 SVGAGI (reference sequence). The CDR3 sequence: CASRGTGGVDTQYF. The CDR3 nucleotides read TGTGCCAGCAGAGGGACAGGGGGGGTGGATACGCAGTATTTT.

To note about this clone: In this CDR3 the conserved last residue, phenylalanine or tryptophan, is missing, so a read error is likely. The chain has TRBV28 and TRBJ1-2; 10 bases line up with TRBD1. The CDR3 runs 14 residues. The germline CDR1 and CDR2 sequences are MDHEN and SYDVKM. Trimming removed 5 bases from V and 8 bases from J; junction bases left unmatched: 8. CDR3 protein: CASSGPGQGRGYTL. The DNA of the CDR3 is TGTGCCAGCAGTGGGCCGGGACAGGGGAGGGGCTACACCCTC.

This clone has a single count. The chain couples TRBV7-2 to TRBJ2-5; weak D call: TRBD2 (5 bases). Trimming took 2 bases from V and 5 from J, leaving 12 bases between them. Looked up from germline, CDR1 is SGHTA and CDR2 is FQGNSA. The length of the CDR3 is 14 residues. The CDR3 region is CASSLNRGPETQYF. DNA of the CDR3: TGTGCCAGCAGCTTAAACCGCGGGCCGGAGACCCAGTACTTC.

This sequence joins TRBV11-2 and TRBJ2-3, with TRBD1 identical over 9 bases. Per germline, CDR1 SGHAT and CDR2 FQNNGV. V was clipped by 1 base and J by 0 bases; unmatched bases: 8. The CDR3 totals 18 residues. The CDR3 reads CASSLVGQGPTSTDTQYF. In DNA, the CDR3 is TGTGCCAGCAGCTTAGTTGGACAGGGGCCAACTAGCACAGATACGCAGTATTTT.

V usage is TRBV5-1 and J usage is TRBJ2-3; TRBD2 aligns across 11 bases. The germline V gene has CDR1 SGHRS and CDR2 YFSETQ. The CDR3 has 15 amino acids. With 7 bases clipped from V and 2 bases from J, the junction kept 6 bases outside the gene matches. The CDR3 DNA reads as TGCGCCAGCGGGCTAGCGGGAGGATACACAGATACGCAGTATTTT. Translated: CASGLAGGYTDTQYF.

CDR3 protein: CASSPDYYNEQFF. CDR3 sequence (DNA): TGTGCCAGCAGCCCAGATTATTACAATGAGCAGTTCTTC. The chain couples TRBV2 to TRBJ2-1; no definite D call. The CDR3 contains 13 residues. CDR1 SNHLY and CDR2 FYNNEI come from the germline V gene. V was shortened by 6 bases and J by 4 bases, with 10 bases between the two germline ends.

This chain connects TRBV27 to TRBJ1-4; a possible D gene is TRBD1 (5 bases). The V end lost 8 bases, the J end lost 8 bases, and 9 bases lay between the germline ends. This CDR3 contains 11 residues. Germline values: CDR1 MNHEY, CDR2 SMNVEV (reference sequence). CDR3: CASGGWEKLFF. DNA of the CDR3: TGTGCCAGCGGGGGGTGGGAAAAACTGTTTTTT.

The CDR3 nucleotides read TGTGCCAGCGCCCCGGTCCTCCAGGGGACTGAAGCTTTCTTT. The encoded protein is CASAPVLQGTEAFF. The rearrangement uses TRBV7-2 and TRBJ1-1; maybe TRBD1 (6 bases). The CDR3 runs to 14 residues. Between the trimmed V and J ends, which lost 8 bases and 5 bases, there was a span of 18 bases. Looked up from germline, CDR1 is SGHTA and CDR2 is FQGNSA.

This clone showed up just a few times. The V gene is TRBV19, the J gene TRBJ2-1, with TRBD2 matching over 9 bases. The CDR3 sequence is 12 residues long. Germline assignment: CDR1 LNHDA and CDR2 SQIVND (reference sequence). The V and J ends lost 7 bases and 9 bases, in that order; junction bases with no gene match: 4. The CDR3 is CASKAGGTEQFF. CDR3 bases: TGTGCCAGTAAAGCGGGAGGAACTGAGCAGTTCTTC.

CDR3 in amino acids: CASRDTNTGELFF. In DNA, the CDR3 is TGTGCCAGCAGGGACACCAACACCGGGGAGCTGTTTTTT. The rearrangement joins TRBV28 to TRBJ2-2; weak D call: TRBD1 (5 bases). The CDR3 runs to 13 residues. Trimming stripped 6 bases from V and 2 bases from J, with 7 bases between. Germline V gene data show CDR1 as MDHEN and CDR2 as SYDVKM. The full variable domain, its missing parts supplied by reference TRBV28 and TRBJ2-2, is DVKVTQSSRYLVKRTGEKVFLECVQDMDHENMFWYRQDPGLGLRLIYFSYDVKMKEKGDIPEGYSVSREKKERFSLILESASTNQTSMYLCASRDTNTGELFFGEGSRLTVL.

The chain links TRBV5-5 to TRBJ2-5; 11 bases fit TRBD2. The CDR3 is 14 residues long. Trimming removed 4 bases from V and 3 bases from J; junction bases left unmatched: 2. CDR1 SGHKS and CDR2 YYEKEE come from the germline V gene (reference sequence). The CDR3 sequence is CASSRGLAEETQYF. CDR3 coding DNA: TGTGCCAGCAGCAGGGGACTAGCGGAAGAGACCCAGTACTTC.

V usage is TRBV7-3 and J usage is TRBJ2-1; 8 bases fit TRBD2. This CDR3 has 15 residues. With V trimmed by 5 bases and J by 1 base, 4 bases remained unmatched. Per the germline V gene, CDR1 is SGHTA and CDR2 is FQGTGA. CDR3 in DNA: TGTGCCAGCAGCATTAGCGGGATTTCCTACAATGAGCAGTTCTTC. Translating gives CASSISGISYNEQFF.

The chain has TRBV5-4 and TRBJ2-5; 7 positions match TRBD2. Germline CDR1 and CDR2: SGHNT and YYREEE (reference sequence). J gave up 4 bases and V 0 bases, and 9 bases lay outside the gene matches. The CDR3 totals 16 residues. CDR3 loop: CASSLAGTWGGETQYF. The CDR3 nucleotides read TGTGCCAGCAGCTTGGCCGGGACCTGGGGGGGAGAGACCCAGTACTTC.

The chain combines TRBV5-1 with TRBJ2-7, with TRBD1 matching over 7 bases. The CDR3 covers 14 residues. J lost 2 bases, V lost 4 bases, and 6 bases had no gene match. Germline V CDR1 and CDR2: SGHRS, YFSETQ. In nucleotides, the CDR3 is TGCGCCAGCAGCCGCTTGACAGGGACCTACGAGCAGTACTTC. This encodes CASSRLTGTYEQYF.

J is TRBJ1-2 and V is TRBV5-1; D not resolved. This CDR3 is built from 14 residues. V was trimmed by 3 bases and J by 1 base, leaving 10 bases between them. Germline CDR1 SGHRS, CDR2 YFSETQ. The chain's CDR3 is CASSSPVGNYGYTF. For the CDR3, the DNA is TGCGCCAGCAGCTCTCCTGTCGGTAACTATGGCTACACCTTC.

This clone was counted once. This chain connects TRBV7-2 to TRBJ1-2; TRBD1 aligns across 7 bases. Trimming cost V 6 bases and J 4 bases; bases outside gene matches: 8. Germline V gene data show CDR1 as SGHTA and CDR2 as FQGNSA. The CDR3 contains 14 residues. This chain's CDR3 is CASSRTRTGYGYTF. As DNA, the CDR3 is TGTGCCAGCAGTCGGACTCGGACAGGCTATGGCTACACCTTC.

The chain has TRBV7-9 and TRBJ2-5; 9 positions match TRBD2. V was clipped by 1 base and J by 4 bases; unmatched bases: 1. The length of the CDR3 is 14 residues. Germline CDR1 is SEHNR and CDR2 is FQNEAQ (reference sequence). CDR3 DNA: TGTGCCAGCAGCTTAGGCGGGGGGGTAGAGACCCAGTACTTC. Its translation is CASSLGGGVETQYF.